These 29 T cell receptor beta chains were sequenced from one sample in a study of cytomegalovirus exposure and HLA in healthy donors. Primers: 60 Vbeta forward and 13 Jbeta reverse. TCRdb's copy holds only in-frame clones and misses some; the assay was immunoSEQ multiplex PCR. The data contain about 140,000 clones, about three quarters of them singletons. Sequencing used PBMCs. The origin of the receptors is a female donor in good health and CMV-seronegative.

J is TRBJ2-3 and V is TRBV11-2; 7 nucleotides agree with TRBD2. The CDR3 sequence is 15 residues long. The V gene's germline CDR1 is SGHAT and CDR2 FQNNGV. The junction had 5 bases not matched to a gene; V was cut back by 3 bases and J by 2 bases. The CDR3 spells CASSFRGDLTDTQYF. As DNA, the CDR3 is TGTGCCAGCAGCTTCCGGGGGGACCTCACAGATACGCAGTATTTT.

This clone has a handful of counts. The chain has TRBV9 and TRBJ1-1; a weak D match, TRBD1 (6 bases). This CDR3 has 15 amino acids. Germline lookup yields CDR1 SGDLS and CDR2 YYNGEE. V was pared by 4 bases and J by 2 bases, with 15 bases between. CDR3 residues: CASSPSTGLNTEAFF. The CDR3 DNA is TGTGCCAGCAGCCCATCTACAGGGCTTAACACTGAAGCTTTCTTT.

This chain uses TRBV5-1 with TRBJ1-1, with TRBD1 identical over 7 bases. This CDR3 region has 14 residues. Germline values: CDR1 SGHRS, CDR2 YFSETQ. Germline trimming cut 2 bases from V and 6 bases from J; bases unmatched to any gene: 7. This CDR3 is CASSLGQATSEAFF. CDR3 nucleotides: TGCGCCAGCAGCTTAGGACAGGCAACGTCTGAAGCTTTCTTT.

The V call is TRBV9, the J call TRBJ1-1, with 9 bases matching TRBD1. V lost 4 bases to trimming and J lost 10 bases; unmatched junction nucleotides: 11. The CDR3 consists of 14 residues. From germline, CDR1 is SGDLS and CDR2 YYNGEE. The CDR3 DNA sequence: TGTGCCAGCAGCTCCGGGACAGGGCATGAAGCAGCTTTCTTT. This gives the protein CASSSGTGHEAAFF.

This clone was seen just once. The rearrangement joins TRBV6-1 to TRBJ1-3; TRBD1 agrees at 7 bases. Germline CDR1 MNHNS, CDR2 SASEGT. CDR3 length: 13 residues. V was pared by 6 bases and J by 4 bases, with 3 bases of the junction left unmatched. The CDR3 DNA reads as TGTGCCAGCAGCGACAGGGCCGGAAACACCATATATTTT. It translates to CASSDRAGNTIYF.

The chain links TRBV5-1 to TRBJ2-1; 7 positions match TRBD1. This CDR3 is built from 15 residues. CDR1 SGHRS and CDR2 YFSETQ come from the germline V gene. The ends lost 4 bases at V and 2 bases at J; junction bases unmatched: 6. The DNA of the CDR3 is TGCGCCAGCAGCCCAACAGGGGTCCCCTACAATGAGCAGTTCTTC. It specifies CASSPTGVPYNEQFF.

The gene calls are TRBV7-3 and TRBJ2-7; TRBD2 agrees at 7 bases. This CDR3 region has 16 residues. Germline CDR1 is SGHTA and CDR2 is FQGTGA. Trimming at V came to 3 bases and at J to 5 bases, leaving 13 bases not matched to a gene. The CDR3 bases are TGTGCCAGCAGCTTCATCCGTGGGGGGAGGGTGAACGAGCAGTACTTC. It specifies CASSFIRGGRVNEQYF.

A few counts support this clone. The CDR3 DNA is TGTGCCAGCAGGGGGGGCACTGAAGCTTTCTTT. Encoded protein: CASRGGTEAFF. This chain connects TRBV6-5 to TRBJ1-1; possibly TRBD1 for D (5 bases). CDR1 and CDR2 from the germline V gene are MNHEY and SVGAGI. The ends were cut back, 6 bases at V and 4 bases at J, with 6 bases in the middle. The length of the CDR3 is 11 residues.

The V gene is TRBV19, the J gene TRBJ1-6; 8 bases agree with TRBD1. V lost 4 bases and J lost 8; bases outside the gene matches: 13. CDR1 is LNHDA and CDR2 is SQIVND in the germline V gene (reference sequence). This CDR3 has 17 residues. CDR3 DNA: TGTGCCAGTAGTACCTCCCCAGGACAGGGTTGGGATTCACCCCTCCACTTT. The encoded protein is CASSTSPGQGWDSPLHF.

This sequence joins TRBV6-5 and TRBJ2-7; 11 bases match TRBD2. After removal of 0 bases from V and 4 bases from J, the junction contained 2 bases not matched to a gene. Per germline, CDR1 MNHEY and CDR2 SVGAGI. This CDR3 contains 15 residues. The CDR3 sequence: CASSYSGTSGYEQYF. Here the CDR3 DNA reads TGTGCCAGCAGTTACTCCGGGACTAGCGGATACGAGCAGTACTTC.

CDR3 DNA sequence: TGTGCAAGTCGCTTAGAACGGGGGGAGGATACGCAGTATTTT. Amino acids: CASRLERGEDTQYF. V gene TRBV12-2 combines with J gene TRBJ2-3; the table's TRBD2 call for D was not verified on the DNA. TRBV12-2 is labeled a pseudogene. The CDR3 covers 14 residues.

The chain employs TRBV9 and TRBJ2-2; tentatively, D is TRBD1 (6 bases). With 4 bases removed from V and 7 bases from J, the gap between germline ends came to 11 bases. This CDR3 has 13 residues. The germline gives CDR1 SGDLS, CDR2 YYNGEE. CDR3 sequence reads: CASSFGTLGELFF. CDR3 DNA sequence: TGTGCCAGCAGCTTTGGGACACTCGGGGAGCTGTTTTTT.

This chain connects TRBV6-5 to TRBJ2-5; 7 bases match TRBD1. The J call could be wrong; TRBJ2-7 is a better fit for the DNA end. From germline, CDR1 is MNHEY and CDR2 SVGAGI. This CDR3 is built from 13 residues. DNA for the CDR3: TGTGCCAGCAGTTCAGGGGGCTCCTACGAGCAGTACTTC. This translates into CASSSGGSYEQYF.

This clone has a handful of counts. The chain's CDR3 is CATALRRVNTEAFF. In DNA, the CDR3 is TGTGCCACCGCCTTACGGAGGGTGAACACTGAAGCTTTCTTT. The J gene is TRBJ1-1, the V gene TRBV6-1; D gene unclear. CDR1 is MNHNS and CDR2 is SASEGT in the germline V gene. Trimming left V 10 bases short and J 0 bases short, with 15 bases between. The CDR3 loop spans 14 amino acids.

Notes on this clone: The junction departs from the called germline gene at one end, perhaps through a read error. This chain connects TRBV28 to TRBJ1-4; 10 bases line up with TRBD1. The CDR3 loop spans 17 amino acids. The V gene's germline CDR1 is MDHEN and CDR2 SYDVKM. DNA for the CDR3: TGTGCCAGCAGTCTATGGGACAGGGGAACAACTAATGAAAAACTGTTTTTT. As protein: CASSLWDRGTTNEKLFF.

The chain employs TRBV9 and TRBJ1-2; D is uncertain. From germline, CDR1 is SGDLS and CDR2 YYNGEE. V dropped 2 bases and J dropped 2 bases, with 13 bases sitting between them. This CDR3 contains 15 residues. The CDR3: CASSVAPMRNYGYTF. In DNA form, the CDR3 reads TGTGCCAGCAGCGTGGCGCCGATGAGGAACTATGGCTACACCTTC. The complete variable domain, with remaining parts taken from reference TRBV9 and TRBJ1-2, reads DSGVTQTPKHLITATGQRVTLRCSPRSGDLSVYWYQQSLDQGLQFLIQYYNGEERAKGNILERFSAQQFPDLHSELNLSSLELGDSALYFCASSVAPMRNYGYTFGSGTRLTVV.

CDR3 sequence reads: CASSLGYRGRGEKLFF. The CDR3, as DNA: TGTGCCAGCAGTTTAGGGTACAGGGGGCGTGGAGAAAAACTGTTTTTT. The chain carries TRBV27 and TRBJ1-4; 9 bases agree with TRBD1. From germline, CDR1 is MNHEY and CDR2 SMNVEV (reference sequence). This CDR3 region has 16 residues. V trimming: 2 bases; J trimming: 8 bases; junction bases outside the gene matches: 9.

The chain carries TRBV13 and TRBJ2-7, with 7 bases matching TRBD2. Trimming cost V 2 bases and J 9 bases; bases outside gene matches: 10. The CDR3 is 14 residues long. The germline V gene has CDR1 PRHDT and CDR2 FYEKMQ (reference sequence). CDR3 coding DNA: TGTGCCAGCAGCTTAAAGTTGGAGCGGGGCCTGCAGTACTTC. Translation gives CASSLKLERGLQYF.

V usage is TRBV27 and J usage is TRBJ1-6; maybe TRBD1 (5 bases). The CDR3 contains 17 residues. Germline loops: CDR1 MNHEY, CDR2 SMNVEV (reference sequence). Deletions cut 6 bases from V and 0 bases from J, with 15 bases between. Here the CDR3 DNA reads TGTGCCAGCAGCGCTCGCCAGGGATTCTCCTATAATTCACCCCTCCACTTT. It codes for CASSARQGFSYNSPLHF.

The chain has TRBV28 and TRBJ1-5; unclear D gene. CDR1 MDHEN and CDR2 SYDVKM come from the germline V gene. Between the trimmed V and J ends, which lost 4 bases and 6 bases, there was a span of 4 bases. The CDR3 covers 11 residues. CDR3 bases: TGTGCCAGCAGTTCCAGTCAGCCCCAGCATTTT. Protein: CASSSSQPQHF.

This CDR3 is CASSPVTLNTEAFF. CDR3 DNA: TGTGCCAGCAGCCCGGTTACCCTCAACACTGAAGCTTTCTTT. The gene calls are TRBV27 and TRBJ1-1; no clear D gene. The ends were cut back, 6 bases at V and 2 bases at J, with 13 bases in the middle. From germline, CDR1 is MNHEY and CDR2 SMNVEV (reference sequence). The CDR3 is 14 residues long.

This clone has more than one count but fewer than ten. The chain's CDR3 is CASSPLAGDTGELFF. The CDR3, as DNA: TGTGCCAGTAGTCCCTTAGCCGGAGACACCGGGGAGCTGTTTTTT. The V call is TRBV19, the J call TRBJ2-2; no reliable D call. CDR1 is LNHDA and CDR2 is SQIVND in the germline V gene (reference sequence). The CDR3 has 15 residues. V gave up 5 bases and J gave up 3 bases, with 13 bases separating them. The full variable domain, completed using reference TRBV19 and TRBJ2-2, is DGGITQSPKYLFRKEGQNVTLSCEQNLNHDAMYWYRQDPGQGLRLIYYSQIVNDFQKGDIAEGYSVSREKKESFPLTVTSAQKNPTAFYLCASSPLAGDTGELFFGEGSRLTVL.

The V and J genes are TRBV7-8 and TRBJ1-1; D is uncertain. V lost 6 bases and J lost 5, with 13 bases in between. This CDR3 has 13 amino acids. CDR1 and CDR2 from the germline V gene are SGHVS and FQNEAQ. The CDR3 DNA reads TGTGCCAGCAGAGAAGTGGAGGTGACTGAAGCTTTCTTT. Its translation is CASREVEVTEAFF. Supplemented by reference TRBV7-8 and TRBJ1-1, the full variable domain reads GAGVSQSPRYKVAKRGQDVALRCDPISGHVSLFWYQQALGQGPEFLTYFQNEAQLDKSGLPSDRFFAERPEGSVSTLKIQRTQQEDSAVYLCASREVEVTEAFFGQGTRLTVV.

This chain links TRBV5-1 with TRBJ2-1; D might be TRBD2 (6 bases). The CDR3 is 18 residues long. V was clipped by 2 bases and J by 0 bases, with 18 bases between them. Germline values: CDR1 SGHRS, CDR2 YFSETQ. This chain's CDR3 is CASSFGAGGQSSYNEQFF. The CDR3 coding sequence is TGCGCCAGCAGCTTCGGGGCAGGAGGGCAGAGCTCCTACAATGAGCAGTTCTTC.

The chain combines TRBV5-6 with TRBJ1-1, with TRBD1 matching over 11 bases. CDR1 is SGHDT and CDR2 is YYEEEE in the germline V gene. Trimming removed 5 bases from V and 12 bases from J; junction bases left unmatched: 15. The CDR3 is 15 residues long. CDR3 in amino acids: CASRGQGAPFCSPFF. The CDR3, as DNA: TGTGCCAGCAGAGGACAGGGGGCACCTTTTTGCAGCCCTTTCTTT.

DNA for the CDR3: TGCGCCAGCAGCTTGGGACTAGCGGATCAAGAGACCCAGTACTTC. It is translated as CASSLGLADQETQYF. The chain couples TRBV5-1 to TRBJ2-5; 9 bases are a match to TRBD2. This CDR3 has 15 amino acids. The junction had 2 bases not matched to a gene; V was cut back by 0 bases and J by 2 bases. Germline V gene sequence: CDR1 SGHRS, CDR2 YFSETQ.

This chain joins TRBV19 and TRBJ1-1; tentatively, D is TRBD1 (5 bases). This CDR3 is built from 15 residues. Germline values: CDR1 LNHDA, CDR2 SQIVND (reference sequence). Trimming pared 4 bases from V and 5 bases from J, leaving 17 bases between. The CDR3 reads CASSTLDSLGTEAFF. CDR3 DNA sequence: TGTGCCAGTAGTACCCTAGACAGCCTGGGGACTGAAGCTTTCTTT.

The chain recombines TRBV13 with TRBJ1-1, with a weak D call TRBD1 (5 bases). Germline V gene lookup returns CDR1 PRHDT and CDR2 FYEKMQ (reference sequence). Trimming shortened V by 7 bases and J by 0 bases, and 15 bases separated the two germline ends. The CDR3 sequence is 15 residues long. CDR3 loop: CASNRDRRLNTEAFF. As DNA, the CDR3 is TGTGCCAGCAATCGAGACAGAAGGCTGAACACTGAAGCTTTCTTT. Combining the CDR3 with reference TRBV13 and TRBJ1-1 gives the whole variable domain AAGVIQSPRHLIKEKRETATLKCYPIPRHDTVYWYQQGPGQDPQFLISFYEKMQSDKGSIPDRFSAQQFSDYHSELNMSSLELGDSALYFCASNRDRRLNTEAFFGQGTRLTVV.

This clone has just one count. The rearrangement joins TRBV5-1 to TRBJ2-1; TRBD1 is a possible D gene (6 bases). The V and J ends lost 4 bases and 2 bases respectively, with 16 bases between them. Germline CDR1 and CDR2: SGHRS and YFSETQ. The CDR3 consists of 16 residues. CDR3 DNA: TGCGCCAGCAGCAAGAGACAGGAACAAGCCTACAATGAGCAGTTCTTC. This codes for CASSKRQEQAYNEQFF.